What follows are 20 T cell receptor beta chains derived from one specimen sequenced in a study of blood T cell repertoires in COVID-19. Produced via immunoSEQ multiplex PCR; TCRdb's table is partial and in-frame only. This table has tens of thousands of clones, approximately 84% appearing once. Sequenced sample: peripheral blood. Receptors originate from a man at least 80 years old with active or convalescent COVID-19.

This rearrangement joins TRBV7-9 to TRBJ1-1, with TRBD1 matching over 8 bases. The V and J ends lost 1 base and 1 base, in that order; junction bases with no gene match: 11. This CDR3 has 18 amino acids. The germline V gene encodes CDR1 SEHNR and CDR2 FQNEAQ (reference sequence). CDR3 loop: CASSLGPDRGVGNTEAFF. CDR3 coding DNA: TGTGCCAGCAGCTTAGGTCCCGACAGGGGAGTGGGGAACACTGAAGCTTTCTTT.

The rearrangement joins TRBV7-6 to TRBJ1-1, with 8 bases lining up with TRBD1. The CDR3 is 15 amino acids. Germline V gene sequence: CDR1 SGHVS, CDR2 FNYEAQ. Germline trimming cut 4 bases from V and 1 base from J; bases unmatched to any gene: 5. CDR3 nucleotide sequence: TGTGCCAGCAGCTCAAACAGGGGGTCGAACACTGAAGCTTTCTTT. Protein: CASSSNRGSNTEAFF. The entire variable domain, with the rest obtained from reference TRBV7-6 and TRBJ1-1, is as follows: GAGVSQSPRYKVTKRGQDVALRCDPISGHVSLYWYRQALGQGPEFLTYFNYEAQQDKSGLPNDRFSAERPEGSISTLTIQRTEQRDSAMYRCASSSNRGSNTEAFFGQGTRLTVV.

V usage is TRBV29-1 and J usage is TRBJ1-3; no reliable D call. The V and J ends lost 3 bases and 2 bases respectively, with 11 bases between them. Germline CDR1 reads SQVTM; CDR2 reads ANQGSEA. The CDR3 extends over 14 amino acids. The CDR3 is CSVDWLGAGNTIYF. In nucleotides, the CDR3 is TGCAGCGTTGATTGGCTCGGGGCTGGAAACACCATATATTTT.

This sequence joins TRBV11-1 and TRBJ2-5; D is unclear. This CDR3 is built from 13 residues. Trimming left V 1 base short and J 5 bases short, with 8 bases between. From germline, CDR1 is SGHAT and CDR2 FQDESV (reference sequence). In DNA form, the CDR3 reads TGTGCCAGCAGCTTAGGGGTCAGGGAGACCCAGTACTTC. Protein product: CASSLGVRETQYF. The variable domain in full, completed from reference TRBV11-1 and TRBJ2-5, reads EAEVAQSPRYKITEKSQAVAFWCDPISGHATLYWYRQILGQGPELLVQFQDESVVDDSQLPKDRFSAERLKGVDSTLKIQPAELGDSAMYLCASSLGVRETQYFGPGTRLLVL.

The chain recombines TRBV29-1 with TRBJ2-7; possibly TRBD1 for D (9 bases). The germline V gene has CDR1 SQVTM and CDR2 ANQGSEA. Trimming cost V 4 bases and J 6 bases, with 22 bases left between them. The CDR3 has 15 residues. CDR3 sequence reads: CSVGAGGQGFSEQYF. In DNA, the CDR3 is TGCAGCGTTGGTGCGGGGGGACAGGGATTCTCCGAGCAGTACTTC.

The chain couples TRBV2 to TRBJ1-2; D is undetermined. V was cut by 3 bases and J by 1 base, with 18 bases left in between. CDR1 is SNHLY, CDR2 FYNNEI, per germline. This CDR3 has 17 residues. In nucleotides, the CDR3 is TGTGCCAGCAGTGAGCGGAAGAACACTAACTATAACTATGGCTACACCTTC. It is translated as CASSERKNTNYNYGYTF.

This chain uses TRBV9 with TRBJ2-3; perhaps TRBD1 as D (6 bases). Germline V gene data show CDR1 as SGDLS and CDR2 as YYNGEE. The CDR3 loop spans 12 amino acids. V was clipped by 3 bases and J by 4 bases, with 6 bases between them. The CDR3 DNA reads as TGTGCCAGCAGCGAGGGGGCAGATACGCAGTATTTT. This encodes CASSEGADTQYF.

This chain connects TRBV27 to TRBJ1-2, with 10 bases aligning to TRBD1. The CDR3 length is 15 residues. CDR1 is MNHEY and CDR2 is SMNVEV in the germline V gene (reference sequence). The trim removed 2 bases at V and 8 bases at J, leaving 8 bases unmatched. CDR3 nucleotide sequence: TGTGCCAGCAGTTTAGGGTTTGGGACAGGGGACGGCTACACCTTC. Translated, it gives CASSLGFGTGDGYTF.

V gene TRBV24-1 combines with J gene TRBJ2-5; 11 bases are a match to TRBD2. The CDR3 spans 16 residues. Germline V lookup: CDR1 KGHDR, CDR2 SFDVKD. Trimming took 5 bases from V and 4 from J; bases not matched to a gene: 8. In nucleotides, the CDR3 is TGTGCCACCAGTGGACTAGCGGGAAGGATGGGAGAGACCCAGTACTTC. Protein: CATSGLAGRMGETQYF.

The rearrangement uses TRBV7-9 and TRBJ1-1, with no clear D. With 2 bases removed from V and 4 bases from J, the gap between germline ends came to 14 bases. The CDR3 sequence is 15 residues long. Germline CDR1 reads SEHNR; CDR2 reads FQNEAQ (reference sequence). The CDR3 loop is CASSLFAGGSTEAFF. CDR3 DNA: TGTGCCAGCAGCTTATTTGCAGGTGGGTCCACTGAAGCTTTCTTT. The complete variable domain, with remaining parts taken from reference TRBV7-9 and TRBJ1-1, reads DTGVSQNPRHKITKRGQNVTFRCDPISEHNRLYWYRQTLGQGPEFLTYFQNEAQLEKSRLLSDRFSAERPKGSFSTLEIQRTEQGDSAMYLCASSLFAGGSTEAFFGQGTRLTVV.

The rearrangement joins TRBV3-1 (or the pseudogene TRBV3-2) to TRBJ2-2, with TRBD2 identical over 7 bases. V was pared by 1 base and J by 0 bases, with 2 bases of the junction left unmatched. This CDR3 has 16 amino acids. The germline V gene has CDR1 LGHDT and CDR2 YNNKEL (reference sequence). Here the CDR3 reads CASSQGAGSNTGELFF. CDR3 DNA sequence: TGTGCCAGCAGCCAAGGAGCGGGATCGAACACCGGGGAGCTGTTTTTT.

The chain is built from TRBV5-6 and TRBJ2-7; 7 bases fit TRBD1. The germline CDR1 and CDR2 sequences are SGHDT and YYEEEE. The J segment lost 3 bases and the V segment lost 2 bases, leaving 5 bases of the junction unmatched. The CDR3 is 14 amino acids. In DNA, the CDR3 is TGTGCCAGCAGCTTCCGGGACAGAGGCTACGAGCAGTACTTC. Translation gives CASSFRDRGYEQYF. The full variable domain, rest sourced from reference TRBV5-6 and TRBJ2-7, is DAGVTQSPTHLIKTRGQQVTLRCSPKSGHDTVSWYQQALGQGPQFIFQYYEEEERQRGNFPDRFSGHQFPNYSSELNVNALLLGDSALYLCASSFRDRGYEQYFGPGTRLTVT.

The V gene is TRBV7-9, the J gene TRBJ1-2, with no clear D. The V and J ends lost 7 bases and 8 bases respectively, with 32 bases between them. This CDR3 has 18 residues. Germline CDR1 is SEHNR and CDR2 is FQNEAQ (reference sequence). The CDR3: CASNIPGLTDRPKEGYTF. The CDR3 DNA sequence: TGTGCCAGCAACATCCCGGGGTTGACGGACCGCCCCAAGGAAGGCTACACCTTC. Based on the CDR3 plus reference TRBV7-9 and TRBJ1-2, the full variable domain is DTGVSQNPRHKITKRGQNVTFRCDPISEHNRLYWYRQTLGQGPEFLTYFQNEAQLEKSRLLSDRFSAERPKGSFSTLEIQRTEQGDSAMYLCASNIPGLTDRPKEGYTFGSGTRLTVV.

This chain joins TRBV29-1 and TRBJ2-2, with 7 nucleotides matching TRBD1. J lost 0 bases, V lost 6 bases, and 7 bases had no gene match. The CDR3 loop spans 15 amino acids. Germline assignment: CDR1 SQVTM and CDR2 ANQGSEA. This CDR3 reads CSVRKRGPNTGELFF. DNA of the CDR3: TGCAGCGTAAGGAAGAGGGGGCCGAACACCGGGGAGCTGTTTTTT.

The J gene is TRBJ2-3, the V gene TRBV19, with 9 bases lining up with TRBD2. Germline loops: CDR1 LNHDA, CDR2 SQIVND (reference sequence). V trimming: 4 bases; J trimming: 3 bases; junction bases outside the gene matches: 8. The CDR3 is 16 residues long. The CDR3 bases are TGTGCCAGTAGTAAACTTAGCGGGAGTGGGACAGATACGCAGTATTTT. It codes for CASSKLSGSGTDTQYF.

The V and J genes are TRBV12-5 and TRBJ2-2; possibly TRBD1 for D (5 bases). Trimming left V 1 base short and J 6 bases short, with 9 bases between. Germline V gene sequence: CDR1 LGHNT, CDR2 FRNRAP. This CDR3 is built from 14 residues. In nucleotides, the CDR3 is TGTGCTAGTGGTTTGGGGCAGGGTGCCGGGGAGCTGTTTTTT. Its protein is CASGLGQGAGELFF.

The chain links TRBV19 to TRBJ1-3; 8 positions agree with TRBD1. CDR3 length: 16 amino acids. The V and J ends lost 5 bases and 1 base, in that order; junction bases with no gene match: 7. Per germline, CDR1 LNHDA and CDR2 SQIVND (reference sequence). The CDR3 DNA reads TGTGCCAGTAGTTCCCCAGGGGGCTGGTCTGGAAACACCATATATTTT. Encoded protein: CASSSPGGWSGNTIYF.

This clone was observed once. CDR3 nucleotide sequence: TGTGCCACCAGTGATGGCCCCGGACAGGGTGTTGGGAACGGGGAGCTGTTTTTT. This translates into CATSDGPGQGVGNGELFF. The chain couples TRBV24-1 to TRBJ2-2, with 8 bases aligning to TRBD1. With V trimmed by 3 bases and J by 7 bases, 15 bases remained unmatched. The CDR3 sequence is 18 residues long. Germline-derived CDR1 and CDR2 are KGHDR and SFDVKD.

The CDR3 spells CASSHFALTNQPQHF. CDR3 sequence (DNA): TGTGCCAGCAGCCACTTTGCCTTAACCAATCAGCCCCAGCATTTT. V usage is TRBV6-2 or TRBV6-3 and J usage is TRBJ1-5; D gene uncertain. Trimming removed 6 bases from V and 3 bases from J, with 15 bases in between. This CDR3 has 15 amino acids. Germline V CDR1 and CDR2: MNHEY, SVGEGT.

CDR3 sequence: CASSYSEGGRPEAFF. DNA for the CDR3: TGTGCCAGCAGTTACTCTGAGGGGGGGCGCCCTGAAGCTTTCTTT. V and J are TRBV6-2 or TRBV6-3 and TRBJ1-1; tentatively, D is TRBD1 (6 bases). V was shortened by 0 bases and J by 6 bases, with 14 bases between the two germline ends. The V gene's germline CDR1 is MNHEY and CDR2 SVGEGT. This CDR3 region has 15 residues.